This note documents a single T cell receptor beta chain sequence. The sample belongs to a study of blood T cell repertoires in COVID-19. For the study at large: Samples representing acute and convalescent COVID-19 were sourced from the United States, Italy and Spain.

One Seattle source followed patients from active infection through their disease course. Germline V CDR1 and CDR2: KGHSH, LQKENI. This CDR3 contains 12 residues. Trimming took 4 bases from V and 4 from J, leaving 5 bases between them. Profiled with immunoSEQ multiplex PCR; TCRdb holds only in-frame clones, not every one. The sample includes 200,000 to 300,000 clones, roughly 86% of them seen just once. The chain couples TRBV18 to TRBJ1-3; D gene uncertain. This clonotype originated in a woman aged 55 to 70 with COVID-19, enrolled during active disease. Sequences were obtained from peripheral blood. The CDR3 loop reads CASSQQGNTIYF. CDR3 nucleotide sequence: TGTGCCAGCTCACAACAGGGAAACACCATATATTTT.